What follows is one T cell receptor (beta chain) and its context. Its antigen is currently unknown. Both 60 Vbeta primers and 13 Jbeta primers went into the PCR. Clones were read by immunoSEQ multiplex PCR, and TCRdb kept only the in-frame ones, dropping some. The table has around 150,000 clones, roughly 77% seen once. The sample belongs to a study of cytomegalovirus exposure and HLA in healthy donors. Study overall: Early released data comprised 80 million to 100 million unique TCRs from HLA-typed donors. The Caucasian-associated ancestry cluster held 65% to 85% of a few hundred genotyped donors. Whole-study results and caveats: A later examination showed that TCR association rates differed by HLA locus, with DRB1 most and HLA-C fewest. It was reported in a later analysis that an Asian-associated ancestry cluster showed fewer N-insertions than the 666-donor mean.

Germline trimming cut 1 base from V and 3 bases from J; bases unmatched to any gene: 6. CDR1 is SNHLY and CDR2 is FYNNEI in the germline V gene. CDR3 length equals 16 residues. The chain links TRBV2 to TRBJ2-7; 10 bases match TRBD1. What was sequenced was PBMCs. This TCR derives from a man younger than 35 in good health and CMV-seropositive. The CDR3 reads CASSEGGDRGFYEQYF. The CDR3 DNA reads TGTGCCAGCAGTGAAGGAGGGGACAGGGGATTCTACGAGCAGTACTTC.